Each of the 30 T cell receptor beta chains below was sequenced from the same sample in a study of T cells in Graves' hyperthyroidism and ophthalmopathy. From RNA transcripts, TCR beta CDR3 regions were amplified. A set of HTBI primers served as the primers for a first-round RT-PCR of the TCR CDR3. TCRdb used MiXCR to reprocess the multiplex PCR reads, holding one entry per CDR3 protein. The sample records around 600,000 distinct CDR3 sequences, roughly a sixth being singletons. Material: blood. The receptors originated from a woman in her 40s with Graves' ophthalmopathy.

V and J are TRBV5-4 and TRBJ2-7; 8 positions agree with TRBD2. Germline V CDR1 and CDR2: SGHNT, YYREEE (reference sequence). The CDR3 runs 16 residues. J lost 7 bases, V lost 0 bases, and 12 bases had no gene match. The CDR3 coding sequence is TGTGCCAGCAGCTTGGCGGGGAGCGGGAGTGGGGGGGAGCAGTACTTC. It is translated as CASSLAGSGSGGEQYF.

This clonotype has a handful of counts. The rearrangement links TRBV19 to TRBJ2-1; 10 bases align to TRBD2. The germline V gene encodes CDR1 LNHDA and CDR2 SQIVND (reference sequence). The length of the CDR3 is 19 residues. V shed 6 bases and J 3 bases; nucleotides not matched to a gene: 17. The CDR3 bases are TGTGCCAGTAGCCAGGGGGCGGATAGCGGGAGGACTGTCTACAATGAGCAGTTCTTC. Protein sequence: CASSQGADSGRTVYNEQFF.

This clonotype was seen a few times. The chain recombines TRBV12-3 or TRBV12-4 with TRBJ1-4; no clear D gene. V lost 4 bases and J lost 8, with 11 bases in between. CDR3 size: 13 residues. The CDR3 bases are TGTGCCAGCAGTTCCCAAGAGGGAGAAAAACTGTTTTTT. Translating it yields CASSSQEGEKLFF.

This clonotype showed up many times. The chain recombines TRBV2 with TRBJ2-3; TRBD1 is a possible D gene (6 bases). There are 14 residues in the CDR3. With 1 base removed from V and 5 bases from J, the gap between germline ends came to 10 bases. Germline CDR1 and CDR2: SNHLY and FYNNEI. The CDR3 region is CASSEGTVGDTQYF. For the CDR3, the DNA is TGTGCCAGCAGTGAAGGGACAGTGGGAGATACGCAGTATTTT.

This clonotype was found a few times. The chain carries TRBV6-1 and TRBJ1-1; tentative D call: TRBD1 (5 bases). CDR3 length: 13 residues. Between the trimmed V and J ends, which lost 9 bases and 0 bases, there was a span of 11 bases. In germline, CDR1 is MNHNS, CDR2 SASEGT. The CDR3 sequence: CASSTEMNTEAFF. CDR3 DNA sequence: TGTGCCAGTTCGACAGAGATGAACACTGAAGCTTTCTTT.

In this sample, this clonotype turned up many times. The chain combines TRBV2 with TRBJ1-2; D is undetermined. CDR3 size: 15 residues. V lost 0 bases to trimming and J lost 1 base, with 9 bases between them. CDR1 is SNHLY, CDR2 FYNNEI, per germline. CDR3 DNA sequence: TGTGCCAGCAGTGAAGCGCAAGGGTATAACTATGGCTACACCTTC. Protein sequence: CASSEAQGYNYGYTF.

The sample holds a few counts of this clonotype. The chain recombines TRBV4-1 with TRBJ2-3; D unclear. V was clipped by 0 bases and J by 2 bases, with 27 bases between them. The CDR3 runs to 21 residues. Germline V CDR1 and CDR2: MGHRA, YSYEKL. CDR3 sequence reads: CASSQDTSPPSSVWITDTQYF. As DNA, the CDR3 is TGCGCCAGCAGCCAAGACACGTCGCCCCCATCTTCCGTTTGGATCACAGATACGCAGTATTTT.

There are many counts of this clonotype. The chain combines TRBV3-1 with TRBJ2-1; 10 nucleotides align to TRBD2. V lost 0 bases to trimming and J lost 1 base; unmatched junction nucleotides: 3. Germline-derived CDR1 and CDR2 are LGHDT and YNNKEL (reference sequence). The CDR3 has 17 residues. The CDR3 is CASSQDRTSGSYNEQFF. The CDR3 DNA sequence: TGTGCCAGCAGCCAAGATAGGACTAGCGGATCCTACAATGAGCAGTTCTTC.

The chain couples TRBV6-1 to TRBJ1-6; D not certain. This CDR3 is 14 amino acids long. Germline V lookup: CDR1 MNHNS, CDR2 SASEGT. Trimming removed 7 bases at V and 2 bases at J, with 9 bases between. CDR3 in amino acids: CASTSETYNSPLHF. CDR3 in DNA: TGTGCCAGCACCTCCGAAACCTATAATTCACCCCTCCACTTT.

Many counts were recorded for this clonotype. J is TRBJ2-5 and V is TRBV3-1, with TRBD2 matching 9 bases. Germline trimming cut 6 bases from V and 4 bases from J; bases unmatched to any gene: 12. The CDR3 has 16 amino acids. Per the germline V gene, CDR1 is LGHDT and CDR2 is YNNKEL (reference sequence). CDR3 sequence reads: CASSLSSAGGLETQYF. The DNA of the CDR3 is TGTGCCAGCAGTCTATCCTCAGCGGGGGGATTAGAGACCCAGTACTTC.

This rearrangement joins TRBV12-3 or TRBV12-4 to TRBJ1-5; D might be TRBD1 (5 bases). Trimming pared 1 base from V and 3 bases from J, leaving 10 bases between. The CDR3 totals 15 residues. The CDR3 sequence is CASSLGGGDNQPQHF. In nucleotides, the CDR3 is TGTGCCAGCAGTTTAGGGGGAGGGGACAATCAGCCCCAGCATTTT.

The chain links TRBV10-3 to TRBJ2-1; 10 bases align to TRBD2. Germline loops: CDR1 ENHRY, CDR2 SYGVKD. This CDR3 is 13 amino acids long. The J segment lost 8 bases and the V segment lost 6 bases, leaving 4 bases of the junction unmatched. The CDR3 bases are TGTGCCATCAGAGCGGGAGGGCCAGATGAGCAGTTCTTC. The encoded protein is CAIRAGGPDEQFF.

This rearrangement joins TRBV19 to TRBJ2-1; D uncertain. Trimming removed 3 bases from V and 0 bases from J, with 9 bases in between. This CDR3 has 15 amino acids. CDR1 and CDR2 (germline): LNHDA, SQIVND (reference sequence). The CDR3 DNA is TGTGCCAGTAGTATCTCACAACGCTCCTACAATGAGCAGTTCTTC. It yields the protein CASSISQRSYNEQFF.

This clonotype was picked up many times. This rearrangement joins TRBV20-1 to TRBJ2-7; a weak D match, TRBD2 (5 bases). This CDR3 is 11 amino acids long. V lost 3 bases and J lost 4, with 7 bases in between. The germline gives CDR1 DFQATT, CDR2 SNEGSKA (reference sequence). CDR3 amino acids: CSARRAYEQYF. The CDR3 nucleotides read TGCAGTGCTAGGCGGGCTTACGAGCAGTACTTC.

Ten or more counts support this clonotype. The chain combines TRBV18 with TRBJ1-1; the D is unclear. Germline CDR1 reads KGHSH; CDR2 reads LQKENI. Trimming took 3 bases from V and 4 from J, leaving 18 bases between them. The CDR3 sequence is 16 residues long. The CDR3 coding sequence is TGTGCCAGCTCACCCGGGGTCACCTCACGCAGCACTGAAGCTTTCTTT. Its protein is CASSPGVTSRSTEAFF. Based on the CDR3 plus reference TRBV18 and TRBJ1-1, the full variable domain is NAGVMQNPRHLVRRRGQEARLRCSPMKGHSHVYWYRQLPEEGLKFMVYLQKENIIDESGMPKERFSAEFPKEGPSILRIQQVVRGDSAAYFCASSPGVTSRSTEAFFGQGTRLTVV.

Ten or more counts support this clonotype. The rearrangement links TRBV29-1 to TRBJ1-1; no clear D. This CDR3 contains 15 residues. Trimming shortened V by 1 base and J by 5 bases, and 17 bases separated the two germline ends. Per germline, CDR1 SQVTM and CDR2 ANQGSEA. CDR3: CSVEVRRVGETEAFF. The CDR3 DNA sequence: TGCAGCGTTGAAGTTCGGCGAGTCGGGGAGACTGAAGCTTTCTTT.

Comments on this clonotype: A much larger clone lies a single base off, so this may be a read error. The chain joins TRBV3-1 to TRBJ1-1, with 8 bases matching TRBD1. The V gene end was trimmed by 5 bases and the J gene end by 5 bases; junction bases not matched to a gene: 10. The CDR3 covers 15 residues. Germline loops: CDR1 LGHDT, CDR2 YNNKEL (reference sequence). DNA for the CDR3: TGTGCCAGCAGCTTCATGCAGGGGGCGCGGACTGAAGCTTTCTTT. It translates to CASSFMQGARTEAFF.

Here the CDR3 reads CATSTGGLNGELFF. The CDR3, as DNA: TGTGCCACTTCGACAGGGGGCCTTAACGGGGAGCTGTTTTTT. The chain carries TRBV12-3 or TRBV12-4 and TRBJ2-2; 10 positions match TRBD1. This CDR3 contains 14 residues. J was trimmed by 7 bases and V by 10 bases; bases with no gene match: 9.

This clonotype was counted many times. The chain couples TRBV2 to TRBJ1-2, with 10 nucleotides matching TRBD1. J lost 1 base, V lost 5 bases, and 4 bases had no gene match. Germline values: CDR1 SNHLY, CDR2 FYNNEI. CDR3 length equals 15 residues. CDR3 region: CASSLGQGHNYGYTF. The CDR3, as DNA: TGTGCCAGCAGTTTGGGACAGGGGCATAACTATGGCTACACCTTC.

This chain links TRBV2 with TRBJ2-7; TRBD1 matches 11 bases. The CDR3 length is 13 residues. The V and J ends lost 8 bases and 6 bases, in that order; junction bases with no gene match: 6. Looked up from germline, CDR1 is SNHLY and CDR2 is FYNNEI. CDR3 loop: CASGGQGAGEQYF. CDR3 sequence (DNA): TGTGCCAGCGGAGGACAGGGGGCGGGCGAGCAGTACTTC.

This clonotype appeared a few times. V and J are TRBV27 and TRBJ2-7; TRBD1 matches 7 bases. CDR1 and CDR2 (germline): MNHEY, SMNVEV (reference sequence). The CDR3 has 14 amino acids. The J segment lost 2 bases and the V segment lost 6 bases, leaving 7 bases of the junction unmatched. CDR3 amino acids: CASSPRQGPYEQYF. The DNA of the CDR3 is TGTGCCAGCAGCCCACGACAGGGCCCCTACGAGCAGTACTTC.

This clonotype was recorded at least ten times. The V and J genes are TRBV28 and TRBJ2-5, with a possible D match to TRBD2 (7 bases). The CDR3 consists of 17 residues. V lost 4 bases to trimming and J lost 4 bases, with 22 bases between them. CDR1 MDHEN and CDR2 SYDVKM come from the germline V gene. CDR3 bases: TGTGCCAGCAGTTCCCCCCGTCTGGCGGGGGCGCGAGAGACCCAGTACTTC. This sequence encodes CASSSPRLAGARETQYF.

The chain combines TRBV6-4 with TRBJ2-1; 8 bases align to TRBD2. With 2 bases clipped from V and 8 bases from J, the junction kept 5 bases outside the gene matches. Germline lookup yields CDR1 MRHNA and CDR2 SNTAGT. CDR3 length: 14 amino acids. The DNA for the CDR3 is TGTGCCAGCAGTGACAATTCGGGAGGGCATGAGCAGTTCTTC. As protein: CASSDNSGGHEQFF.

The chain recombines TRBV7-2 with TRBJ2-2; D gene ambiguous. The germline V gene has CDR1 SGHTA and CDR2 FQGNSA. The CDR3 is 13 residues long. The germline V and J ends were trimmed by 6 bases and 5 bases, with 10 bases remaining between them. CDR3 sequence: CTSSRVGTGELFF. CDR3 nucleotide sequence: TGTACCAGCAGTCGAGTCGGAACCGGGGAGCTGTTTTTT.

This clonotype was counted at least ten times. V gene TRBV5-1 combines with J gene TRBJ2-1; either TRBD1 or TRBD2 may supply D (5 bases each). From germline, CDR1 is SGHRS and CDR2 YFSETQ. The CDR3 is 14 amino acids. Trimming removed 4 bases at V and 7 bases at J, with 15 bases between. CDR3 nucleotide sequence: TGCGCCAGCAGCCTCGGGACGGTGGGGAATGAGCAGTTCTTC. This gives the protein CASSLGTVGNEQFF. The whole variable domain, remainder taken from reference TRBV5-1 and TRBJ2-1, is KAGVTQTPRYLIKTRGQQVTLSCSPISGHRSVSWYQQTPGQGLQFLFEYFSETQRNKGNFPGRFSGRQFSNSRSEMNVSTLELGDSALYLCASSLGTVGNEQFFGPGTRLTVL.

This clonotype was picked up a small number of times. The chain recombines TRBV6-5 with TRBJ2-1; TRBD1 aligns across 12 bases. The CDR3 runs to 18 residues. Per germline, CDR1 MNHEY and CDR2 SVGAGI. V dropped 2 bases and J dropped 9; count of bases not matched to a gene: 14. CDR3 region: CASSYEAPGQGARGEQFF. CDR3 nucleotides: TGTGCCAGCAGTTACGAGGCGCCGGGACAGGGGGCGCGAGGTGAGCAGTTCTTC.

The rearrangement links TRBV28 to TRBJ1-3; D unresolved. CDR3 size: 14 residues. Trimming took 5 bases from V and 0 from J, leaving 8 bases between them. The germline gives CDR1 MDHEN, CDR2 SYDVKM. CDR3 sequence (DNA): TGTGCCAGCAGTCCCCGGATCTCTGGAAACACCATATATTTT. It is translated as CASSPRISGNTIYF.

This clonotype was detected only once. The gene calls are TRBV14 and TRBJ2-7; possible D gene TRBD2, 6 bases. The CDR3 runs 16 residues. CDR1 is SGHDN, CDR2 FVKESK, per germline. V was pared by 3 bases and J by 5 bases, with 20 bases between. Here the CDR3 reads CASSQLAGKGRHEQYF. Written as DNA, the CDR3 is TGTGCCAGCAGCCAGTTGGCGGGGAAAGGTCGCCACGAGCAGTACTTC. The complete variable domain, with remaining parts taken from reference TRBV14 and TRBJ2-7, reads EAGVTQFPSHSVIEKGQTVTLRCDPISGHDNLYWYRRVMGKEIKFLLHFVKESKQDESGMPNNRFLAERTGGTYSTLKVQPAELEDSGVYFCASSQLAGKGRHEQYFGPGTRLTVT.

The rearrangement uses TRBV6-1 and TRBJ1-5; 7 bases agree with TRBD1. The CDR3 runs 14 residues. Trimming at V came to 1 base and at J to 7 bases, leaving 4 bases not matched to a gene. The germline V gene encodes CDR1 MNHNS and CDR2 SASEGT. CDR3 nucleotide sequence: TGTGCCAGCAGTGAAGGAGGAGGGGGCCAGCCCCAGCATTTT. It translates to CASSEGGGGQPQHF.

The chain is built from TRBV6-2 or TRBV6-3 and TRBJ2-1; D remains unclear. Germline assignment: CDR1 MNHEY and CDR2 SVGEGT. V shed 1 base and J shed 4 bases, with 2 bases lying between them. This CDR3 has 12 residues. This CDR3 reads CASSYWYNEQFF. In nucleotides, the CDR3 is TGTGCCAGCAGTTACTGGTACAATGAGCAGTTCTTC.